The rows below give T cell receptor beta chains drawn from one sample of a study of metastatic and nonmetastatic thyroid tumors. MiXCR re-clonotyped the PCR reads for TCRdb. The top ten clones hold 4.5% to 5.5% of a sample with around 30,000 clones, approximately 17% of them seen once. The sample comprised blood. The receptors derive from a female donor with papillary thyroid cancer or a benign thyroid nodule (not recorded which). Some clones in this sample may be carry-over from other donors' samples. Both conserved end residues are part of each CDR3. A D gene is named only where the DNA matches it firmly. The listing skips clone size in some rows; elsewhere it reads once, few, many or a size class.

>.|many|TRBV9|TRBJ2-7
CASSVGDEQYF
TGTGCCAGCAGCGTAGGCGACGAGCAGTACTTC
>.|many|TRBV20-1|TRBJ2-1
CSASPSWGQQFF
TGCAGTGCTAGCCCGTCATGGGGACAGCAGTTCTTC
>TRBD1|many|TRBV29-1|TRBJ2-2
CSGQGWAGELFF
TGCAGCGGACAGGGCTGGGCCGGGGAGCTGTTTTTT
>.|once|TRBV20-1|TRBJ1-6
CSASPLLAGGYDSPLHF
TGCAGTGCTAGCCCCCTTCTAGCGGGGGGCTATGATTCACCCCTCCACTTT
>.|many|TRBV4-3|TRBJ1-4
CASSQGPQRGANEKLFF
TGCGCCAGCAGCCAAGGGCCCCAGCGGGGAGCTAATGAAAAACTGTTTTTT
>TRBD1|many|TRBV29-1|TRBJ1-2
CSVDVTGGSNGYTF
TGCAGCGTTGATGTTACAGGGGGCTCAAATGGCTACACCTTC
>.|.|TRBV30|TRBJ1-2
CAWSRGNYGYTF
TGTGCCTGGAGTCGAGGAAACTATGGCTACACCTTC
>.|many|TRBV20-1|TRBJ2-3
CSASFWKTSTDTQYF
TGCAGTGCTAGTTTTTGGAAGACTAGCACAGATACGCAGTATTTT
>.|many|TRBV20-1|TRBJ2-3
CSARDKGDTQYF
TGCAGTGCTAGAGATAAGGGGGATACGCAGTATTTT
>.|.|TRBV30|TRBJ1-5
CAWTGGRNQPQNF
TGTGCCTGGACCGGCGGACGGAATCAGCCCCAGAATTTT
>.|many|TRBV27|TRBJ1-5
CASSPEGLNQPQHF
TGTGCCAGCAGTCCCGAGGGTCTCAATCAGCCCCAGCATTTT
>.|many|TRBV10-3|TRBJ1-2
CAISPPFAATNYGYTF
TGTGCCATCAGTCCACCCTTCGCAGCCACCAACTATGGCTACACCTTC
>.|.|TRBV5-4|TRBJ1-3
CASSFHLPSSGNTIYF
TGTGCCAGCAGCTTTCACCTCCCCAGCTCTGGAAACACCATATATTTT
>TRBD2|many|TRBV18|TRBJ2-5
CASSRLAGGPGETQYF
TGTGCCAGCTCTCGACTAGCGGGAGGCCCCGGGGAGACCCAGTACTTC